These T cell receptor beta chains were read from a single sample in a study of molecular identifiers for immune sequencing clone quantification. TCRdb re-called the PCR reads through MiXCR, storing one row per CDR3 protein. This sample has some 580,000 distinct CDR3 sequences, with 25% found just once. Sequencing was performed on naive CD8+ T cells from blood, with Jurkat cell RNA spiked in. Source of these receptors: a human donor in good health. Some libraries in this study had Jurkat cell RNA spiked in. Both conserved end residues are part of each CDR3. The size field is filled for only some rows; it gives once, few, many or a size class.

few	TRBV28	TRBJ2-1	CASSFSLVVNEQFF
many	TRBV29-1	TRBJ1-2	CSVEDEKAGNHGYTF
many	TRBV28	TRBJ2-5	CASSPGTPRETQYF
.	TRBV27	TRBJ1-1	CASSQQTGAWETEAFF
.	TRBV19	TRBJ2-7	CASSVQGSNEQYF
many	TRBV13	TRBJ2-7	CASSSRGTGYEQYF
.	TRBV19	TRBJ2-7	CAFPLGDYEQYF
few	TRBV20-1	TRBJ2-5	CSAKNREERATETQYF
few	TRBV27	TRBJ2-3	CASDKPGHLTDTQYF
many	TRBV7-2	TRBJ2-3	CASSSIRGGGSTDTQYF
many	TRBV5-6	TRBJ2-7	CASSSSDSYEQYF
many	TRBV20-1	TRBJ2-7	CSASGVGYEQYF
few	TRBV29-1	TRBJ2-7	CSVLTGGSYEQYF
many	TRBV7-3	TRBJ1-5	CASGPPLSVVQGLNQPQHF
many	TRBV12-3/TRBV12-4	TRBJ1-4	CASSTRDRGLEKLFF
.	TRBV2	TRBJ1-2	CASMEPTFYGYTF
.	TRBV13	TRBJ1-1	CASGIQPGQDLVRAEAFF
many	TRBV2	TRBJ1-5	CASSVGGPQPQHF
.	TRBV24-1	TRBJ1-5	CATSDTGSGQPQHF
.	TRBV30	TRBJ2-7	CAWSVSGDYEQYF
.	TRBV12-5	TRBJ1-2	CASGFPIDQYYGYTF
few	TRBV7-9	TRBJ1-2	CASSSWTGGVHYGYTF
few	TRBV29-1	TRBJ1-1	CSVESNTEALF